This T cell receptor beta chain was recovered during a study of T cells in Graves' hyperthyroidism and ophthalmopathy. Study-level findings and limits: Most thyroid clonotypes that were expanded above 0.001 also turned up in blood.

What was amplified from RNA transcripts were TCR beta CDR3 regions. First-round RT-PCR with HTBI primers amplified the TCR CDR3 region. TCRdb recomputed calls from the multiplex PCR reads with MiXCR, one row per CDR3 protein. The data show under 200,000 distinct CDR3 sequences, approximately 9% seen once. There are many counts of this clonotype. Its specificity is not known. Those patients with uncontrolled infection, other autoimmune disease, pregnancy or lactation were excluded. This TCR was sampled from a woman aged 18-29 years with Graves' hyperthyroidism that later progressed to Graves' ophthalmopathy. Material: blood.

CDR3 bases: TGTGCCAGCAGTTTGTGGGGCCACTCTGAAGCTTTCTTT. Protein: CASSLWGHSEAFF. The rearrangement uses TRBV27 and TRBJ1-1; D is perhaps TRBD1 (5 bases). Deletions cut 3 bases from V and 6 bases from J, with 11 bases between. The CDR3 has 13 amino acids. Germline-derived CDR1 and CDR2 are MNHEY and SMNVEV (reference sequence).